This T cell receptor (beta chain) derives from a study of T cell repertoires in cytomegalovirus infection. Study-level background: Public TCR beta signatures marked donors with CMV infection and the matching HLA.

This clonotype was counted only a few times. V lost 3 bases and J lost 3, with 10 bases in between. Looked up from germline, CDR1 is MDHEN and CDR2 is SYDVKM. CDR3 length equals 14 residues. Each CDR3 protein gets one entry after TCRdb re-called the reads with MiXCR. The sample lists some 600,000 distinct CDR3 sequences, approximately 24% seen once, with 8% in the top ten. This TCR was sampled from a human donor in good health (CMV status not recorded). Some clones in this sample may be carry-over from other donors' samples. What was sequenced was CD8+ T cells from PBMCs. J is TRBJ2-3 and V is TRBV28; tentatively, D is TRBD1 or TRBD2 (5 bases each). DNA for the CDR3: TGTGCCAGCAGTTTCTTGGGGGAGACAGATACGCAGTATTTT. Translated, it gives CASSFLGETDTQYF.